The following is a T cell receptor (beta chain) sequence with its context. With RNA at 10%, 30% or 50%, naive CD8 libraries came from approximately 20,000 to 980,000 sorted cells. The data were taken from a study of molecular identifiers for immune sequencing clone quantification. The use of previously described methods and listed TCR primers produced the bulk TCR libraries. Via MiXCR, TCRdb re-called the PCR reads, giving one row per CDR3 protein. The sample consists of roughly 320,000 distinct CDR3 sequences, about a fifth of them appearing once. CDR1 is MNHEY, CDR2 SVGEGT, per germline. The CDR3 contains 13 residues. V was cut by 9 bases and J by 2 bases, with 11 bases left in between.

The source is a human donor in good health. Some libraries in this study had Jurkat cell RNA spiked in. V is TRBV6-2 or TRBV6-3 and J is TRBJ1-5; D gene unclear. Sequencing was performed on naive CD8+ T cells from blood, with Jurkat cell RNA spiked in. Specified subset: FACS-sorted CD8+CD4-CCR7+CD45RA+ naive T cells. CDR3 sequence reads: CASRSWGNQPQHF. In DNA, the CDR3 is TGTGCCAGTCGATCATGGGGCAATCAGCCCCAGCATTTT.